The 4 T cell receptor beta chains below come from one sample, sequenced in a study of cytomegalovirus exposure and HLA in healthy donors. 60 Vbeta and 13 Jbeta primers were used in PCR. Produced via immunoSEQ multiplex PCR; TCRdb's table is partial and in-frame only. The table shows around 150,000 clones, with nearly 80% occurring only once. Specimen: PBMCs. The receptors here all came from a middle-aged man in good health and CMV-seropositive.

The genes are TRBV7-2 and TRBJ1-2; D is undetermined. V was pared by 5 bases and J by 0 bases, with 13 bases between. The CDR3 sequence is 15 residues long. Germline CDR1 reads SGHTA; CDR2 reads FQGNSA. In DNA form, the CDR3 reads TGTGCCAGCAGCCCGACTAGGTTGGCTAACTATGGCTACACCTTC. Its protein is CASSPTRLANYGYTF. The variable domain in full, with the rest retrieved from reference TRBV7-2 and TRBJ1-2, is GAGVSQSPSNKVTEKGKDVELRCDPISGHTALYWYRQSLGQGLEFLIYFQGNSAPDKSGLPSDRFSAERTGGSVSTLTIQRTQQEDSAVYLCASSPTRLANYGYTFGSGTRLTVV.

The chain links TRBV19 to TRBJ1-3; maybe TRBD1 (6 bases). Trimming left V 3 bases short and J 0 bases short, with 9 bases between. From germline, CDR1 is LNHDA and CDR2 SQIVND (reference sequence). This CDR3 has 15 residues. This chain's CDR3 is CASSMGAGSGNTIYF. The DNA of the CDR3 is TGTGCCAGTAGTATGGGGGCAGGCTCTGGAAACACCATATATTTT. The whole variable domain, filled in from reference TRBV19 and TRBJ1-3, reads DGGITQSPKYLFRKEGQNVTLSCEQNLNHDAMYWYRQDPGQGLRLIYYSQIVNDFQKGDIAEGYSVSREKKESFPLTVTSAQKNPTAFYLCASSMGAGSGNTIYFGEGSWLTVV.

The chain couples TRBV13 to TRBJ2-7, with 8 positions matching TRBD2. Germline V gives CDR1 PRHDT, CDR2 FYEKMQ (reference sequence). The CDR3 extends over 18 amino acids. The V segment lost 4 bases and the J segment 3 bases; nucleotides outside the gene matches: 17. This CDR3 is CASSSQTESGGLNYEQYF. CDR3 nucleotides: TGTGCCAGCAGCTCACAGACAGAAAGCGGGGGTCTCAACTACGAGCAGTACTTC. The variable domain in full, with the rest retrieved from reference TRBV13 and TRBJ2-7, is AAGVIQSPRHLIKEKRETATLKCYPIPRHDTVYWYQQGPGQDPQFLISFYEKMQSDKGSIPDRFSAQQFSDYHSELNMSSLELGDSALYFCASSSQTESGGLNYEQYFGPGTRLTVT.

The rearrangement links TRBV18 to TRBJ2-5; D is undetermined. Trimming took 3 bases from V and 3 from J, leaving 11 bases between them. This CDR3 region has 14 residues. Germline CDR1 is KGHSH and CDR2 is LQKENI. The CDR3 region is CASSPGLKKETQYF. The CDR3, as DNA: TGTGCCAGCTCACCGGGCCTCAAGAAAGAGACCCAGTACTTC.